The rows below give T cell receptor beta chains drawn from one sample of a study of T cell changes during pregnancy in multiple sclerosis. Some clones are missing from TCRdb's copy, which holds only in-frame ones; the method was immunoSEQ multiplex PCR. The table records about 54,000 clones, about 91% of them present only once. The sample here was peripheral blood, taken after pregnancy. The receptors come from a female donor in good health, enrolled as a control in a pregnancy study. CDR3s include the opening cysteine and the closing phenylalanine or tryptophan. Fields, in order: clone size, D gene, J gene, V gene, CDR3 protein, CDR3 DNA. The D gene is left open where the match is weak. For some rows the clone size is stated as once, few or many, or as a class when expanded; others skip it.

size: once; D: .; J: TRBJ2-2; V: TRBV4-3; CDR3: CASSPGQPNTGELFF; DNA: TGCGCCAGCAGCCCTGGACAGCCGAACACCGGGGAGCTGTTTTTT
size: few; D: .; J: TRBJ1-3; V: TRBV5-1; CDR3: CASSPFSGNTIYF; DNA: TGCGCCAGCAGCCCCTTCTCTGGAAACACCATATATTTT
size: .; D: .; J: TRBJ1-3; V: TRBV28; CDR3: CASRTQGHSGNTIYF; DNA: TGTGCCAGCAGAACCCAGGGTCACTCTGGAAACACCATATATTTT
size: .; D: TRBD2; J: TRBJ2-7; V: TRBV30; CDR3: CAWSGGGANEQYF; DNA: TGTGCCTGGAGTGGGGGGGGAGCGAACGAGCAGTACTTC
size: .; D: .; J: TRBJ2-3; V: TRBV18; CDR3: CASSLSSTDIDTQYF; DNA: TGTGCCAGCTCACTATCGAGCACGGACATAGATACGCAGTATTTT
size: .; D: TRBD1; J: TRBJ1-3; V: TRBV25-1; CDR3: CASSMAGTVRSGNTIYF; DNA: TGTGCCAGCAGTATGGCCGGGACAGTCCGCTCTGGAAACACCATATATTTT
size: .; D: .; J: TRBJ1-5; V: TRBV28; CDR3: CASRRVMGNQPQHF; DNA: TGTGCCAGCAGGAGGGTAATGGGGAATCAGCCCCAGCATTTT
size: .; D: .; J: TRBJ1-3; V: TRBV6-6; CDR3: CASSYPPQGNTIYF; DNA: TGTGCCAGCAGTTACCCCCCCCAGGGAAACACCATATATTTT
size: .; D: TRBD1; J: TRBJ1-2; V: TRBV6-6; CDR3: CASNGADRVSGYTF; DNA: TGTGCCAGCAACGGGGCAGACAGGGTTTCTGGCTACACCTTC
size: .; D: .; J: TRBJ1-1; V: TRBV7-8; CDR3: CASNAASWSTAFF; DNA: TGTGCCAGCAATGCGGCGTCGTGGTCTACAGCTTTCTTT
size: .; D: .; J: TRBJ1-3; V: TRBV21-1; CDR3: CASSIAGLPISGNTIYF; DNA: TGTGCCAGCAGCATTGCAGGTCTACCCATCTCTGGAAACACCATATATTTT
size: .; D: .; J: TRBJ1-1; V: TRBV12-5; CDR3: CASGSLMGQNTEAFF; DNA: TGTGCTAGTGGTTCCCTCATGGGCCAAAACACTGAAGCTTTCTTT
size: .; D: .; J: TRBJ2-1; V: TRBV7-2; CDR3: CASSLVGRGNEQFF; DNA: TGTGCCAGCAGCTTGGTCGGGCGGGGCAATGAGCAGTTCTTC
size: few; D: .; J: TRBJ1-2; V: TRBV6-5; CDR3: CASSYSSRDGYTF; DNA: TGTGCCAGCAGTTACTCATCCAGGGATGGCTACACCTTC
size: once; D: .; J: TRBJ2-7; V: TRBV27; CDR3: CASSPVVGVSSYEQYF; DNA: TGTGCCAGCAGCCCGGTGGTAGGGGTGAGCTCCTACGAGCAGTACTTC
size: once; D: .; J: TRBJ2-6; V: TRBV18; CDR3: CASSPLEPIANSGANVLTF; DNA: TGTGCCAGCTCACCGTTGGAGCCGATTGCAAACTCTGGGGCCAACGTCCTGACTTTC
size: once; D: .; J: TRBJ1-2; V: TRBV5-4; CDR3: CASSLDRGDYGYTF; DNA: TGTGCCAGCAGCTTGGATCGGGGTGACTATGGCTACACCTTC
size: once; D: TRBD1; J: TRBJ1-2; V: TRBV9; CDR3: CASSAETGINYGYTF; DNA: TGTGCCAGCAGCGCTGAGACAGGGATTAACTATGGCTACACCTTC
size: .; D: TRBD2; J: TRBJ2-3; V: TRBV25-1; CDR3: CASSAAGSLSTDTQYF; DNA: TGTGCCAGCAGTGCAGCGGGGTCCTTAAGCACAGATACGCAGTATTTT
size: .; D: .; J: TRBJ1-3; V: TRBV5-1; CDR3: CASSLDYSPGNTIYF; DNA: TGCGCCAGCAGCTTGGATTACAGCCCTGGAAACACCATATATTTT
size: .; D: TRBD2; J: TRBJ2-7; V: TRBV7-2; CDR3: CASSFTGTSGGAYEQYF; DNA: TGTGCCAGCAGCTTCACCGGGACTAGCGGGGGGGCTTACGAGCAGTACTTC
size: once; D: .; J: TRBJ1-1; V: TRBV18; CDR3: CASSPSSTGGAFF; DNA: TGTGCCAGCTCACCCTCATCGACTGGTGGAGCTTTCTTT
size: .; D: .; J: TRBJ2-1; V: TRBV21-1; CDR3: CASSKGPSGTYNEQFF; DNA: TGTGCCAGCAGCAAAGGGCCTAGCGGGACCTACAATGAGCAGTTCTTC
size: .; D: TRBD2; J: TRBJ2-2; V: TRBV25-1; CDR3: CASSSPAGAANTGELFF; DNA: TGTGCCAGCAGTAGCCCAGCGGGAGCCGCGAACACCGGGGAGCTGTTTTTT
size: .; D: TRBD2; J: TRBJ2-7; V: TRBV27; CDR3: CASRKRTSGRLGEQYF; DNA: TGTGCCAGCAGGAAGCGGACTAGCGGGAGATTAGGCGAGCAGTACTTC
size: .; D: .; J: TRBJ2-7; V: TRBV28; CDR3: CASSGGQLRYEQYF; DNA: TGTGCCAGCTCAGGGGGGCAACTCCGCTACGAGCAGTACTTC
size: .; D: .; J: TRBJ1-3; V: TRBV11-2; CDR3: CASSSVRGHSGNTIYF; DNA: TGTGCCAGCAGCTCGGTAAGGGGCCACTCTGGAAACACCATATATTTT
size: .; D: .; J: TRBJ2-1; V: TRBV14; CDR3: CASSQDRGGPEQFF; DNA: TGTGCCAGCAGCCAAGATCGGGGAGGTCCGGAGCAGTTCTTC
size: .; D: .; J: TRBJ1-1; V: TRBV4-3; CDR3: CASSQAGEIREAFF; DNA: TGCGCCAGCAGCCAAGCGGGGGAGATCAGGGAAGCTTTCTTT
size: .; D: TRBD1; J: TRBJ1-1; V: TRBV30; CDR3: CAGDRVNTEAFF; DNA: TGTGCCGGGGACAGGGTAAATACTGAAGCTTTCTTT
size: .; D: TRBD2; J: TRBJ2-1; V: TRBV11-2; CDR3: CASSLGGTIDEQFF; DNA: TGTGCCAGCAGCTTAGGGGGGACTATTGATGAGCAGTTCTTC
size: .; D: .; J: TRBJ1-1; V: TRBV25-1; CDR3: CASKSGYGSTEAFF; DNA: TGTGCCAGCAAATCAGGGTACGGGAGCACTGAAGCTTTCTTT
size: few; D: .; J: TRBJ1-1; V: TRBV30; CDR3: CAWNEQPVTEAFF; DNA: TGTGCCTGGAATGAACAGCCGGTCACTGAAGCTTTCTTT
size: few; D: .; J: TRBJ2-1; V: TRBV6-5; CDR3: CASRLVRAGDDEQFF; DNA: TGTGCCAGCCGCCTCGTGCGGGCAGGGGACGATGAGCAGTTCTTC
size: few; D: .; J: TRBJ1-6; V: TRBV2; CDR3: CASSPRGNSPLHF; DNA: TGTGCCAGCAGTCCCCGCGGAAATTCACCCCTCCACTTT
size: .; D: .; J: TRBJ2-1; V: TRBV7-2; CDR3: CASSFLQGYEQFF; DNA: TGTGCCAGCAGCTTCCTACAGGGCTATGAGCAGTTCTTC
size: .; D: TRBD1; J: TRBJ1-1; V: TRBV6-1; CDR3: CASGGQGASEAFF; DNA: TGTGCCAGCGGAGGACAGGGGGCATCTGAAGCTTTCTTT
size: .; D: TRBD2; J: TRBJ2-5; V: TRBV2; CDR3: CASSDSKGLAEEETQYF; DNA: TGTGCCAGCAGTGATTCAAAGGGACTAGCGGAGGAGGAGACCCAGTACTTC
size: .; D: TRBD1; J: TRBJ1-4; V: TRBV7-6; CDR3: CASSLDRGDEKLFF; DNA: TGTGCCAGCAGCTTAGACAGGGGAGACGAAAAACTGTTTTTT
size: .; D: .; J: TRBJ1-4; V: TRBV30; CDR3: CAWSPMRANEKLFF; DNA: TGTGCCTGGAGCCCGATGAGGGCTAATGAAAAACTGTTTTTT
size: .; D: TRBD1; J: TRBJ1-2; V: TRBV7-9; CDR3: CASSLAGGQLYGYTF; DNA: TGTGCCAGCAGCTTAGCGGGGGGACAGCTCTATGGCTACACCTTC
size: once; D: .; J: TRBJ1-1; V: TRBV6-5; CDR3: CASSYSWQGNTEAFF; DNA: TGTGCCAGCAGTTACTCGTGGCAGGGGAACACTGAAGCTTTCTTT
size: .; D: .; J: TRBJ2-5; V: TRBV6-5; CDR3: CASSPGWETQYF; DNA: TGTGCCAGCAGCCCAGGGTGGGAGACCCAGTACTTC